The 15 T cell receptor beta chains below were found in one sample sequenced in a study of T and B cells in COVID-19 patients. Multiplex PCR with BIOMED2 TRB-A/B primer pools amplified TRB rearrangements. TCRdb itself ran the multiplex PCR reads through MiXCR, one entry per CDR3 protein. The repertoire holds around 30,000 distinct CDR3 sequences, about 31% seen once, with 1.7% in the top ten. Blood genomic DNA input for TRB amplification was roughly 250-500 ng. The sample taken for sequencing was blood. These receptors were taken from a human donor who had recovered from COVID-19.

The chain recombines TRBV18 with TRBJ2-7; D unresolved. The germline V and J ends were trimmed by 0 bases and 2 bases, with 11 bases remaining between them. The CDR3 consists of 15 residues. Germline V gives CDR1 KGHSH, CDR2 LQKENI. DNA of the CDR3: TGTGCCAGCTCACCACCCTTCCATTCTGCCTACGAGCAGTACTTC. Translation gives CASSPPFHSAYEQYF. The complete variable domain, with remaining parts taken from reference TRBV18 and TRBJ2-7, reads NAGVMQNPRHLVRRRGQEARLRCSPMKGHSHVYWYRQLPEEGLKFMVYLQKENIIDESGMPKERFSAEFPKEGPSILRIQQVVRGDSAAYFCASSPPFHSAYEQYFGPGTRLTVT.

Of note for this clonotype: Possible read error: a much larger clone is one base away. The chain uses TRBV18 and TRBJ1-6, with 7 positions matching TRBD1. CDR3 length equals 15 residues. In germline, CDR1 is KGHSH, CDR2 LQKENI. The CDR3 sequence is CVSSPLGGGNSPLHF. DNA for the CDR3: TGTGTCAGCTCACCCTTAGGGGGCGGAAATTCACCCCTCCACTTT.

The chain has TRBV19 and TRBJ1-1, with a possible D match to TRBD1 (5 bases). CDR1 is LNHDA and CDR2 is SQIVND in the germline V gene (reference sequence). The CDR3 runs to 14 residues. V lost 7 bases and J lost 1, with 13 bases in between. The CDR3 nucleotides are TGTGCCAGTAACCTCAGGGCGGCGAACACTGAAGCTTTCTTT. Its translation is CASNLRAANTEAFF.

This chain joins TRBV12-3 or TRBV12-4 and TRBJ1-1; no firm D call. The CDR3 consists of 13 residues. Trimming removed 8 bases from V and 2 bases from J, with 12 bases in between. The CDR3, as DNA: TGTGCCAGCGCGTGGACGGTAAACACTGAAGCTTTCTTT. Protein: CASAWTVNTEAFF.

The chain employs TRBV12-3 or TRBV12-4 and TRBJ1-6; D might be TRBD1 (6 bases). The V and J ends lost 3 bases and 7 bases respectively, with 13 bases between them. The CDR3 runs to 15 residues. CDR3 sequence reads: CASSLGGTTNSPLHF. The CDR3 region has the DNA TGTGCCAGCAGTTTGGGGGGCACGACCAATTCACCCCTCCACTTT.

This clonotype was detected once. The chain employs TRBV7-9 and TRBJ2-1; D not resolved. Germline CDR1 SEHNR, CDR2 FQNEAQ (reference sequence). The CDR3 is 12 residues long. V was clipped by 5 bases and J by 8 bases, with 10 bases between them. The CDR3 loop is CASSRNLDEQFF. For the CDR3, the DNA is TGTGCCAGCAGCCGAAACCTCGATGAGCAGTTCTTC. The full variable domain, rest sourced from reference TRBV7-9 and TRBJ2-1, is DTGVSQNPRHKITKRGQNVTFRCDPISEHNRLYWYRQTLGQGPEFLTYFQNEAQLEKSRLLSDRFSAERPKGSFSTLEIQRTEQGDSAMYLCASSRNLDEQFFGPGTRLTVL.

V usage is TRBV27 and J usage is TRBJ2-7, with 11 bases lining up with TRBD2. Per germline, CDR1 MNHEY and CDR2 SMNVEV (reference sequence). The CDR3 is 15 amino acids. V was clipped by 0 bases and J by 5 bases; unmatched bases: 3. CDR3 sequence: CASSLSGTSGNEQYF. In nucleotides, the CDR3 is TGTGCCAGCAGTTTATCAGGGACTAGCGGAAACGAGCAGTACTTC.

The rearrangement joins TRBV7-2 to TRBJ2-7; D is undetermined. The V end lost 1 base, the J end lost 7 bases, and 14 bases lay between the germline ends. The CDR3 has 14 residues. Per germline, CDR1 SGHTA and CDR2 FQGNSA. The CDR3 sequence is CASSLGLRDIEQYF. CDR3 bases: TGTGCCAGCAGCTTAGGCCTTCGAGACATAGAGCAGTACTTC.

The chain combines TRBV6-2 or TRBV6-3 with TRBJ1-4; the D is unclear. CDR3 length: 14 residues. Trimming took off 3 bases at V and 7 bases at J, with 12 bases between the two ends. Germline CDR1 and CDR2: MNHEY and SVGEGT. The CDR3: CASSYVGGSEKLFF. In nucleotides, the CDR3 is TGTGCCAGCAGTTATGTGGGCGGATCTGAAAAACTGTTTTTT.

In this sample, this clonotype turned up many times. V gene TRBV18 combines with J gene TRBJ2-3; D may be TRBD1 (6 bases). The CDR3 totals 14 residues. Germline V gives CDR1 KGHSH, CDR2 LQKENI. V lost 0 bases and J lost 8, with 12 bases in between. CDR3 nucleotides: TGTGCCAGCTCACCACCGGACAGCTTTGCTACGCAGTATTTT. This gives the protein CASSPPDSFATQYF. Complete variable domain (other parts from reference TRBV18 and TRBJ2-3): NAGVMQNPRHLVRRRGQEARLRCSPMKGHSHVYWYRQLPEEGLKFMVYLQKENIIDESGMPKERFSAEFPKEGPSILRIQQVVRGDSAAYFCASSPPDSFATQYFGPGTRLTVL.

Comment on this clonotype: One end of the junction is discordant with germline, which a read error may explain. This chain connects TRBV27 to TRBJ2-3; 7 bases agree with TRBD1. Germline CDR1 is MNHEY and CDR2 is SMNVEV (reference sequence). The CDR3 sequence is 16 residues long. CDR3 amino acids: CATSDTTGPSTDTQYF. For the CDR3, the DNA is TGTGCCACCAGTGATACGACAGGGCCTAGCACAGATACGCAGTATTTT.

This clonotype has only a few counts. The chain links TRBV6-5 to TRBJ1-1, with no clear D. The CDR3 sequence is 13 residues long. V dropped 0 bases and J dropped 1 base, with 3 bases sitting between them. CDR1 and CDR2 from the germline V gene are MNHEY and SVGAGI. The CDR3 loop reads CASSYSRNTEAFF. The CDR3 DNA is TGTGCCAGCAGTTACTCGAGGAACACTGAAGCTTTCTTT.

This clonotype was seen only a few times. The chain is built from TRBV6-5 and TRBJ1-3; a possible D gene is TRBD1 (5 bases). CDR3 length equals 19 residues. Trimming left V 5 bases short and J 0 bases short, with 23 bases between. Germline CDR1 and CDR2: MNHEY and SVGAGI. The CDR3 sequence is CASSQDGRFRVLSGNTIYF. For the CDR3, the DNA is TGTGCCAGCAGTCAGGACGGACGATTCAGGGTTCTCTCTGGAAACACCATATATTTT.

The chain links TRBV6-5 to TRBJ2-4, with 15 bases that match TRBD2. The CDR3 extends over 16 amino acids. V trimming: 5 bases; J trimming: 9 bases; junction bases outside the gene matches: 8. In germline, CDR1 is MNHEY, CDR2 SVGAGI. The CDR3 DNA is TGTGCCAGCAGTCCATGGACTAGCGGGGGGGCTGGCATTCAGTACTTC. Protein: CASSPWTSGGAGIQYF.

This chain joins TRBV15 and TRBJ1-5; no firm D call. There are 15 residues in the CDR3. The V and J ends lost 0 bases and 7 bases respectively, with 13 bases between them. The germline CDR1 and CDR2 sequences are LNHNV and YYDKDF (reference sequence). The CDR3, as DNA: TGTGCCACCAGCAGAGATCCCGGGATCCGGCAGCCCCAGCATTTT. Its translation is CATSRDPGIRQPQHF.